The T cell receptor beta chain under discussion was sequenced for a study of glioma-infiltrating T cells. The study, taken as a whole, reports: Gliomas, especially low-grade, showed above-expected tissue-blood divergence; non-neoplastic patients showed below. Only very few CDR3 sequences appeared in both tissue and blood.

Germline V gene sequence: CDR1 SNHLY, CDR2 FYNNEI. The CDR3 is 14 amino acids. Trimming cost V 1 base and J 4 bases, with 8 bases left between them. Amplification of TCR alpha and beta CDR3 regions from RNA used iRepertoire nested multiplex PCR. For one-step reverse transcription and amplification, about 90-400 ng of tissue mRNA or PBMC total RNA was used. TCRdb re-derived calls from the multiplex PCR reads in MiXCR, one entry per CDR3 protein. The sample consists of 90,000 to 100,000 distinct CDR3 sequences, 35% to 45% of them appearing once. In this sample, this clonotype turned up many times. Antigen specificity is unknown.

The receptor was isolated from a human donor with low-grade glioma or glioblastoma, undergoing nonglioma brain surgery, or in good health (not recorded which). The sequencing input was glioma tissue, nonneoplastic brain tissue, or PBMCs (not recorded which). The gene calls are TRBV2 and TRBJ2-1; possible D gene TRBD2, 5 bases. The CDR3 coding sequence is TGTGCCAGCAGTGAAGTTGGCGGGTACAATGAGCAGTTCTTC. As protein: CASSEVGGYNEQFF.